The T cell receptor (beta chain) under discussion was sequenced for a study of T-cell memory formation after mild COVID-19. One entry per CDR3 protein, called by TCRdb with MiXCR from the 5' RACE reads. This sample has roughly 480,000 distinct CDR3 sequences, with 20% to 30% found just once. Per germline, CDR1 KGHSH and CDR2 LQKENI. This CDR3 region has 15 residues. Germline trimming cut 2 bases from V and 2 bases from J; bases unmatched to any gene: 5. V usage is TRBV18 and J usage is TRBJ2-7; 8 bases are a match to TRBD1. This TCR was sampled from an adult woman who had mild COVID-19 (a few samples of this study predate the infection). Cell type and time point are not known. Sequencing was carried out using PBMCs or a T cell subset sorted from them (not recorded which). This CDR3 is CASSPGGTGTYEQYF. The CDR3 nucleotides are TGTGCCAGCTCACCAGGCGGGACAGGTACCTACGAGCAGTACTTC.